The 6 T cell receptor beta chains reported below all come from one sample, sequenced in a study of blood T cell repertoires in COVID-19. Sequenced by immunoSEQ multiplex PCR; TCRdb stores in-frame clones only, minus some. Here the sample spans about 150,000 clones, 70% to 85% being singletons. The sample comprised peripheral blood. The source is a woman aged 45-59 years in a cohort sampled during active or convalescent COVID-19.

The chain recombines TRBV6-5 with TRBJ1-2; TRBD1 agrees at 7 bases. CDR1 is MNHEY, CDR2 SVGAGI, per germline. Trimming took 6 bases from V and 2 from J; bases not matched to a gene: 6. The CDR3 extends over 14 amino acids. CDR3: CASSDRVENYGYTF. CDR3 sequence (DNA): TGTGCCAGCAGCGACAGGGTTGAGAACTATGGCTACACCTTC.

The genes are TRBV19 and TRBJ2-1; D might be TRBD2 (5 bases). Trimming stripped 7 bases from V and 7 bases from J, with 17 bases between. CDR3 length: 14 amino acids. Germline assignment: CDR1 LNHDA and CDR2 SQIVND (reference sequence). The CDR3 protein is CASNYQRLGNEQFF. The CDR3, as DNA: TGTGCCAGTAATTATCAGCGGTTGGGGAATGAGCAGTTCTTC.

The sample holds a few counts of this clone. V is TRBV2 and J is TRBJ1-3; D is perhaps TRBD1 (5 bases). This CDR3 spans 14 amino acids. V gave up 6 bases and J gave up 0 bases, with 9 bases separating them. CDR1 is SNHLY, CDR2 FYNNEI, per germline. CDR3 loop: CASSGTSSGNTIYF. CDR3 DNA sequence: TGTGCCAGCAGCGGGACTAGCTCTGGAAACACCATATATTTT.

V usage is TRBV6-2 or TRBV6-3 and J usage is TRBJ2-2; D gene unclear. CDR1 and CDR2 from the germline V gene are MNHEY and SVGEGT. The CDR3 runs to 16 residues. Trimming pared 2 bases from V and 0 bases from J, leaving 10 bases between. The CDR3 reads CASSYGSNSNTGELFF. In DNA, the CDR3 is TGTGCCAGCAGTTACGGTAGTAACTCGAACACCGGGGAGCTGTTTTTT.

The chain combines TRBV6-2 or TRBV6-3 with TRBJ1-5; 10 bases are a match to TRBD1. V shed 5 bases and J 3 bases; nucleotides not matched to a gene: 10. CDR3 size: 17 residues. Germline loops: CDR1 MNHEY, CDR2 SVGEGT. The CDR3 nucleotides are TGTGCCAGCAGTCCGAAACCGACAGGGGGCCCCAATCAGCCCCAGCATTTT. Its protein is CASSPKPTGGPNQPQHF.

The V call is TRBV28, the J call TRBJ1-1; the D is unclear. This CDR3 is 13 amino acids long. Germline assignment: CDR1 MDHEN and CDR2 SYDVKM. V shed 3 bases and J shed 6 bases, with 11 bases lying between them. CDR3 bases: TGTGCCAGCAGTTTGGGGAGGATGGCTGAAGCTTTCTTT. Protein product: CASSLGRMAEAFF.